Sequencing of this TCR beta chain was carried out in a study of shared clonotypes between healthy human individuals. Looking at the study overall: The study drew on two women and three men aged 18 to 49 as donors.

The authors split each subset's genomic DNA evenly across several immunoSEQ plates. Method: immunoSEQ multiplex PCR; TCRdb's copy keeps in-frame clones and lacks some. The data show roughly 1,000,000 clones, 75% to 80% seen once. Trimming took off 6 bases at V and 3 bases at J, with 17 bases between the two ends. Germline V gene lookup returns CDR1 MNHEY and CDR2 SVGAGI. The CDR3 consists of 15 residues. This clone was observed a single time. Sequencing was performed on memory CD4+ T cells from PBMCs. Subset reported: CD45RA-negative fraction. This chain links TRBV6-5 with TRBJ1-1; the D gene is possibly TRBD1 (5 bases). The origin of this receptor is a man aged 18 to 29 in good health. Some clones in this sample may be carry-over from other donors' samples. The DNA for the CDR3 is TGTGCCAGCAGCTTACTGGGGCTGGTGGACACTGAAGCTTTCTTT. It translates to CASSLLGLVDTEAFF.